Shown below are 19 T cell receptor beta chains from a single sample sequenced in a study of T cells after posttransplantation cyclophosphamide. Clones were sequenced by immunoSEQ multiplex PCR, and TCRdb holds only the in-frame ones, with some missing. The sample holds approximately 22,000 clones, around 73% seen once. Sample: memory CD4+ T cells sorted from PBMCs. The receptors derive from an older woman in good health, CMV-negative, and a related stem cell transplant donor.

The genes are TRBV7-2 and TRBJ2-2; D may be TRBD1 (5 bases). Germline V lookup: CDR1 SGHTA, CDR2 FQGNSA. This CDR3 region has 13 residues. The V gene lost 7 bases and the J gene lost 5 bases, with 11 bases spanning the gap. The CDR3 region has the DNA TGTGCCAGCATCCATAGGGGAACCGGGGAGCTGTTTTTT. Encoded protein: CASIHRGTGELFF.

The rearrangement joins TRBV5-1 to TRBJ1-2; tentatively, D is TRBD1 (6 bases). This CDR3 contains 13 residues. V lost 3 bases and J 5 bases, leaving 11 bases between the germline ends. Germline lookup yields CDR1 SGHRS and CDR2 YFSETQ. The CDR3 DNA reads as TGCGCCAGCAGCTACAGGGCGTCTTATGGCTACACCTTC. Residues: CASSYRASYGYTF.

The chain carries TRBV6-1 and TRBJ1-6; D call uncertain. Germline V gene sequence: CDR1 MNHNS, CDR2 SASEGT. Between the trimmed V and J ends, which lost 7 bases and 6 bases, there was a span of 10 bases. This CDR3 region has 13 residues. The DNA of the CDR3 is TGTGCCAGCATCGAGCATACTAATTCACCCCTCCACTTT. Translating gives CASIEHTNSPLHF.

The V call is TRBV7-8, the J call TRBJ2-7, with a weak D call TRBD1 (6 bases). V dropped 2 bases and J dropped 5 bases, with 13 bases sitting between them. Germline CDR1 SGHVS, CDR2 FQNEAQ. The CDR3 consists of 14 residues. The CDR3 nucleotides are TGTGCCAGCAGCTTAAGCGCAGGGGCCCACGAGCAGTACTTC. Its protein is CASSLSAGAHEQYF.

The genes are TRBV7-3 and TRBJ2-5, with TRBD2 matching over 9 bases. The CDR3 spans 14 residues. Germline lookup yields CDR1 SGHTA and CDR2 FQGTGA. With 4 bases clipped from V and 5 bases from J, the junction kept 5 bases outside the gene matches. In nucleotides, the CDR3 is TGTGCCAGCAGCTCTGCGGGAGGGCGGGAGACCCAGTACTTC. Its protein is CASSSAGGRETQYF.

The chain's CDR3 is CASSRDLSGPYQETQYF. CDR3 DNA sequence: TGTGCCAGCTCACGAGACCTTAGCGGGCCGTACCAAGAGACCCAGTACTTC. V usage is TRBV18 and J usage is TRBJ2-5; 7 nucleotides line up with TRBD2. V lost 4 bases to trimming and J lost 0 bases; unmatched junction nucleotides: 11. This CDR3 contains 17 residues. CDR1 and CDR2 from the germline V gene are KGHSH and LQKENI.

This sequence joins TRBV5-5 and TRBJ2-6; 10 bases are a match to TRBD1. Germline V gives CDR1 SGHKS, CDR2 YYEKEE (reference sequence). CDR3 length: 17 amino acids. V was clipped by 3 bases and J by 0 bases; unmatched bases: 3. CDR3 sequence reads: CASSWGQGSSGANVLTF. The CDR3, as DNA: TGTGCCAGCAGCTGGGGACAGGGGAGCTCTGGGGCCAACGTCCTGACTTTC.

This clone occurred a few times. The rearrangement links TRBV5-8 to TRBJ1-2, with D possibly TRBD1 on 5 matching bases. This CDR3 has 13 residues. Trimming stripped 0 bases from V and 6 bases from J, with 9 bases between. Germline V CDR1 and CDR2: SGHTS, YDEGEE. CDR3 nucleotide sequence: TGTGCCAGCAGCTTGGGGGGCGCGAATGGCTACACCTTC. Translated: CASSLGGANGYTF.

The rearrangement joins TRBV9 to TRBJ2-1, with TRBD2 matching 7 bases. CDR1 and CDR2 from the germline V gene are SGDLS and YYNGEE. The CDR3 consists of 15 residues. Unmatched junction bases numbered 9, after V lost 0 bases and J lost 9 bases. DNA of the CDR3: TGTGCCAGCAGCGTAGCTATCGGGGGGATATCTGAGCAGTTCTTC. Protein sequence: CASSVAIGGISEQFF.

The chain uses TRBV9 and TRBJ1-2, with D unresolved. V lost 3 bases, J lost 4 bases, and 13 bases lay in between. Germline lookup yields CDR1 SGDLS and CDR2 YYNGEE. The CDR3 consists of 14 residues. The CDR3 nucleotides read TGTGCCAGCAGCGCGGACTACCTAATCTATGGCTACACCTTC. This encodes CASSADYLIYGYTF.

V usage is TRBV11-3 and J usage is TRBJ2-2; 8 bases fit TRBD1. This CDR3 region has 15 residues. After removal of 6 bases from V and 5 bases from J, the junction contained 8 bases not matched to a gene. CDR1 is SGHNT, CDR2 YENEEA, per germline. The CDR3 is CASRTGQGETGELFF. The CDR3 region has the DNA TGTGCCAGCAGGACTGGACAGGGTGAGACCGGGGAGCTGTTTTTT.

This clone was detected only once. The rearrangement links TRBV29-1 to TRBJ2-1; TRBD2 aligns across 11 bases. CDR3 length equals 13 residues. Trimming cost V 6 bases and J 7 bases; bases outside gene matches: 5. Germline V gene lookup returns CDR1 SQVTM and CDR2 ANQGSEA. The CDR3 protein is CSVGTSGGNEQFF. The DNA for the CDR3 is TGCAGCGTGGGGACTAGCGGAGGGAATGAGCAGTTCTTC.

The chain joins TRBV7-2 to TRBJ2-7; 7 bases are a match to TRBD2. The length of the CDR3 is 14 residues. Germline V gives CDR1 SGHTA, CDR2 FQGNSA. V lost 6 bases and J lost 4; bases outside the gene matches: 9. The CDR3 DNA is TGTGCCAGCAGTTCTACGACTAGCCGTTACGAGCAGTACTTC. Amino acids: CASSSTTSRYEQYF.

J is TRBJ2-2 and V is TRBV7-2; D perhaps matches TRBD2 (6 bases). Germline CDR1 SGHTA, CDR2 FQGNSA. V lost 5 bases to trimming and J lost 1 base, with 11 bases between them. The CDR3 length is 15 residues. CDR3 in DNA: TGTGCCAGCAGCGCGGGACGGATGAACACCGGGGAGCTGTTTTTT. Translating it yields CASSAGRMNTGELFF.

V is TRBV5-1 and J is TRBJ2-5; 7 bases agree with TRBD2. The J call may be mistaken, given a closer DNA end match to TRBJ2-7. Germline V gene data show CDR1 as SGHRS and CDR2 as YFSETQ. This CDR3 has 14 amino acids. The CDR3 is CASSLGTSQYEQYF. For the CDR3, the DNA is TGCGCCAGCAGCTTGGGGACTAGTCAGTACGAGCAGTACTTC.

The rearrangement uses TRBV25-1 and TRBJ2-3; maybe TRBD2 (6 bases). Germline CDR1 and CDR2: MGHDK and SYGVNS. The CDR3 consists of 17 residues. The V end was cut by 4 bases, the J end by 2 bases, with 19 bases between. CDR3 region: CASSGWVGGGSTDTQYF. Here the CDR3 DNA reads TGTGCCAGCAGTGGGTGGGTAGGTGGAGGGTCCACAGATACGCAGTATTTT.

In its sample, this clone was seen a few times. This chain links TRBV10-2 with TRBJ2-3; 7 bases fit TRBD2. Germline CDR1 and CDR2: WSHSY and SAAADI. V lost 4 bases and J lost 2; bases outside the gene matches: 12. The CDR3 loop spans 17 amino acids. The CDR3 sequence: CASSGFGGGADTDTQYF. CDR3 in DNA: TGCGCCAGCAGTGGGTTCGGGGGAGGGGCGGACACAGATACGCAGTATTTT.

The chain is built from TRBV28 and TRBJ1-1; tentatively, D is TRBD1 (6 bases). The V gene's germline CDR1 is MDHEN and CDR2 SYDVKM. CDR3 length equals 14 residues. V lost 6 bases to trimming and J lost 0 bases, with 11 bases between them. The CDR3 sequence is CASRTGQLNTEAFF. Written as DNA, the CDR3 is TGTGCCAGCAGAACCGGACAGCTGAACACTGAAGCTTTCTTT.

J is TRBJ2-3 and V is TRBV7-9, with 10 bases aligning to TRBD2. CDR1 is SEHNR and CDR2 is FQNEAQ in the germline V gene (reference sequence). The CDR3 loop spans 17 amino acids. With 5 bases clipped from V and 0 bases from J, the junction kept 8 bases outside the gene matches. This CDR3 reads CASSNPKAGGSTDTQYF. The DNA of the CDR3 is TGTGCCAGCAGCAATCCTAAAGCGGGAGGGAGCACAGATACGCAGTATTTT.